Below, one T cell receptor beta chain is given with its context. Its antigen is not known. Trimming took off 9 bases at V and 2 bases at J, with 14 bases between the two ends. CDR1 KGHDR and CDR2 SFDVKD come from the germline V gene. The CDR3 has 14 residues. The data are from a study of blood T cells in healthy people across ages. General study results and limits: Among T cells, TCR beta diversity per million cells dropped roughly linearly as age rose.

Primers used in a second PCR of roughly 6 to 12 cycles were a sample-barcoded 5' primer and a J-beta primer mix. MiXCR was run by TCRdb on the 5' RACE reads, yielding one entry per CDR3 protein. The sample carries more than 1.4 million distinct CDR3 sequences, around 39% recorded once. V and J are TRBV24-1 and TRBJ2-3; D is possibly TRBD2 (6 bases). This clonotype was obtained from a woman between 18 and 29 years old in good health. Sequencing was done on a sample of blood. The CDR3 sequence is CATSGRQPTDTQYF. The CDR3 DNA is TGTGCCACCTCCGGGAGACAACCCACAGATACGCAGTATTTT.